The present TCR beta chain was sequenced within a study of blood T cell repertoires in COVID-19. About the research overall: There were acute and convalescent COVID-19 samples, and they came from the United States, Italy and Spain. In each case, the material was cDNA or gDNA derived from T cells, B-cell-depleted T cells, or PBMCs.

The CDR3 contains 17 residues. Per germline, CDR1 KGHSH and CDR2 LQKENI. Trimming removed 2 bases at V and 1 base at J, with 15 bases between. Original methodology: Amplification with reference gene primers provided the estimates of nucleated cell counts. The method was immunoSEQ multiplex PCR; TCRdb's version includes in-frame clones alone and lacks a portion of them. That table is the source of V, J and clone size, and D and trimming were worked out from the DNA. The sample yields hundreds of thousands of clones, around 89% seen once. The sample consisted of peripheral blood. The V gene is TRBV18, the J gene TRBJ1-5, with D possibly being TRBD1 (6 bases). This TCR was sampled from a young woman with acute or convalescent COVID-19. The CDR3 sequence is CASSPSGRGRSNQPQHF. The CDR3 DNA is TGTGCCAGCTCACCATCGGGCAGGGGAAGGAGCAATCAGCCCCAGCATTTT. Together with reference TRBV18 and TRBJ1-5, the CDR3 gives the full variable domain: NAGVMQNPRHLVRRRGQEARLRCSPMKGHSHVYWYRQLPEEGLKFMVYLQKENIIDESGMPKERFSAEFPKEGPSILRIQQVVRGDSAAYFCASSPSGRGRSNQPQHFGDGTRLSIL.